These 17 T cell receptor beta chains came from one sample sequenced in a study of Ad26.COV2.S vaccination and SARS-CoV-2 variants. The treatment is: some 20 received Ad26.COV2.S at low or high dose, single or two shots; roughly five received placebo; per-sample allocation not given. Day 63 after the first injection of vaccine or placebo was the sampling time. Generated by immunoSEQ multiplex PCR, the TCRdb table keeps only in-frame clones and is missing some. This sample yields a few hundred thousand clones, of which 92% are seen a single time; more than 1.5% belongs to the top ten. Sequencing used peripheral blood, obtained in a trial of Ad26.COV2.S vaccine versus placebo. The receptors shown here come from a person between 18 and 59 years old who received the Ad26.COV2.S COVID-19 vaccine or a placebo.

The rearrangement uses TRBV14 and TRBJ2-3; unclear D gene. The CDR3 runs 13 residues. Germline V CDR1 and CDR2: SGHDN, FVKESK. V dropped 1 base and J dropped 8 bases, with 10 bases sitting between them. CDR3 coding DNA: TGTGCCAGCAGCCAAGGGTATACGGGTACGCAGTATTTT. This codes for CASSQGYTGTQYF.

V and J are TRBV6-1 and TRBJ1-2; no clear D. Germline V gene lookup returns CDR1 MNHNS and CDR2 SASEGT. V dropped 2 bases and J dropped 5 bases, with 9 bases sitting between them. The CDR3 spans 13 residues. The CDR3 sequence is CASSESRLYGYTF. CDR3 bases: TGTGCCAGCAGTGAATCTCGTCTATATGGCTACACCTTC.

The gene calls are TRBV6-2 or TRBV6-3 and TRBJ1-2, with no clear D. Trimming removed 0 bases at V and 3 bases at J, with 14 bases between. The CDR3 spans 16 residues. Germline loops: CDR1 MNHEY, CDR2 SVGEGT. This CDR3 is CASSYSIKREDYGYTF. In DNA, the CDR3 is TGTGCCAGCAGTTACTCGATCAAACGGGAGGACTATGGCTACACCTTC.

This clone has just one count. The V gene is TRBV7-2, the J gene TRBJ2-3; D gene uncertain. Trimming removed 1 base at V and 2 bases at J, with 7 bases between. Germline values: CDR1 SGHTA, CDR2 FQGNSA. CDR3 length: 14 residues. The CDR3 region is CASSLVGHTDTQYF. The CDR3 DNA sequence: TGTGCCAGCAGCTTAGTCGGCCACACAGATACGCAGTATTTT.

The V and J genes are TRBV7-9 and TRBJ1-5, with TRBD1 matching 10 bases. V lost 5 bases to trimming and J lost 4 bases; unmatched junction nucleotides: 5. Germline CDR1 SEHNR, CDR2 FQNEAQ (reference sequence). The CDR3 totals 15 residues. The CDR3 is CASSHGQGGNQPQHF. CDR3 sequence (DNA): TGTGCCAGCAGCCATGGACAGGGGGGGAATCAGCCCCAGCATTTT.

This sequence joins TRBV27 and TRBJ2-1; 8 nucleotides agree with TRBD2. The germline V gene has CDR1 MNHEY and CDR2 SMNVEV (reference sequence). The V and J ends lost 4 bases and 3 bases, in that order; junction bases with no gene match: 14. CDR3 length: 18 residues. The CDR3 region is CASSSASSAGGNYNEQFF. The CDR3 nucleotides read TGTGCCAGCAGTTCCGCGTCCTCGGCGGGGGGAAACTACAATGAGCAGTTCTTC.

V usage is TRBV10-3 and J usage is TRBJ2-7; the D is unclear. There are 15 residues in the CDR3. Looked up from germline, CDR1 is ENHRY and CDR2 is SYGVKD. Trimming left V 10 bases short and J 1 base short, with 20 bases between. CDR3 coding DNA: TGTGCCACCCGGCTACCGGGCAGGCTTTCCTACGAGCAGTACTTC. This encodes CATRLPGRLSYEQYF.

V gene TRBV27 combines with J gene TRBJ1-2; TRBD1 agrees at 8 bases. The CDR3 extends over 12 amino acids. The J segment lost 7 bases and the V segment lost 8 bases, leaving 6 bases of the junction unmatched. Germline CDR1 and CDR2: MNHEY and SMNVEV (reference sequence). CDR3 residues: CASADRVSGYTF. The CDR3 DNA is TGTGCCAGCGCGGACAGGGTGTCTGGCTACACCTTC.

The V and J genes are TRBV4-3 and TRBJ2-1, with TRBD1 identical over 7 bases. Unmatched junction bases numbered 7, after V lost 4 bases and J lost 4 bases. The CDR3 totals 15 residues. Germline CDR1 and CDR2: LGHNA and YSLEER. This chain's CDR3 is CASSLRDRVYNEQFF. The CDR3 region has the DNA TGCGCCAGCAGCCTCCGGGACAGAGTATACAATGAGCAGTTCTTC.

This clone has only one observation. The rearrangement joins TRBV7-9 to TRBJ1-4; 8 bases agree with TRBD1. The CDR3 length is 16 residues. J lost 0 bases, V lost 4 bases, and 4 bases had no gene match. From germline, CDR1 is SEHNR and CDR2 FQNEAQ (reference sequence). CDR3 bases: TGTGCCAGCAGCTCGGGACAGGTGGCAACTAATGAAAAACTGTTTTTT. Translating gives CASSSGQVATNEKLFF.

J is TRBJ2-1 and V is TRBV5-1; TRBD2 is a possible D gene (6 bases). With 4 bases removed from V and 5 bases from J, the gap between germline ends came to 10 bases. Germline lookup yields CDR1 SGHRS and CDR2 YFSETQ. The CDR3 spans 13 residues. CDR3 coding DNA: TGCGCCAGCAGCCCGGGACTGAACAATGAGCAGTTCTTC. This gives the protein CASSPGLNNEQFF.

The CDR3 nucleotides are TGCGCCAGCAGTTTTCAAACAGGGTACGAGCAGTACTTC. It specifies CASSFQTGYEQYF. J is TRBJ2-7 and V is TRBV4-1; TRBD1 is a possible D gene (6 bases). The CDR3 length is 13 residues. Trimming removed 6 bases at V and 4 bases at J, with 13 bases between. Per the germline V gene, CDR1 is MGHRA and CDR2 is YSYEKL.

The chain combines TRBV23-1 with TRBJ1-2; TRBD1 matches 7 bases. TRBV23-1 is an ORF, and what it does is uncertain. The J segment lost 0 bases and the V segment lost 4 bases, leaving 11 bases of the junction unmatched. The CDR3 extends over 17 amino acids. CDR3 nucleotide sequence: TGCGCCAGCAGTCCCGGGGGCCGGGACAGATCTAACTATGGCTACACCTTC. This encodes CASSPGGRDRSNYGYTF.

The chain has TRBV11-2 and TRBJ2-7; the D gene is possibly TRBD2 (6 bases). This CDR3 is 11 amino acids long. Trimming removed 8 bases from V and 4 bases from J, with 9 bases in between. Germline lookup yields CDR1 SGHAT and CDR2 FQNNGV. The CDR3 nucleotides read TGTGCCAGCTCGGGGGATTACGAGCAGTACTTC. The encoded protein is CASSGDYEQYF. The full variable domain, with the rest looked up from reference TRBV11-2 and TRBJ2-7, is EAGVAQSPRYKIIEKRQSVAFWCNPISGHATLYWYQQILGQGPKLLIQFQNNGVVDDSQLPKDRFSAERLKGVDSTLKIQPAKLEDSAVYLCASSGDYEQYFGPGTRLTVT.

J is TRBJ2-5 and V is TRBV2, with unresolved D. The CDR3 totals 14 residues. CDR1 is SNHLY, CDR2 FYNNEI, per germline. Trimming took off 2 bases at V and 3 bases at J, with 10 bases between the two ends. CDR3 sequence: CASSEKATEETQYF. The CDR3 DNA reads as TGTGCCAGCAGTGAAAAGGCGACGGAAGAGACCCAGTACTTC.

The genes are TRBV12-3 or TRBV12-4 and TRBJ2-7; D gene unclear. Trimming stripped 1 base from V and 4 bases from J, with 8 bases between. The CDR3 is 13 residues long. This CDR3 reads CASSLVFGYEQYF. In DNA, the CDR3 is TGTGCCAGCAGTTTAGTGTTCGGGTACGAGCAGTACTTC.

The chain is built from TRBV5-1 and TRBJ2-7, with a weak D call TRBD1 (5 bases). The V end was cut by 2 bases, the J end by 1 base, with 10 bases between. The CDR3 extends over 14 amino acids. The germline V gene encodes CDR1 SGHRS and CDR2 YFSETQ. CDR3 in amino acids: CASSFSTVSYEQYF. The CDR3 bases are TGCGCCAGCAGCTTCTCGACAGTTTCCTACGAGCAGTACTTC.